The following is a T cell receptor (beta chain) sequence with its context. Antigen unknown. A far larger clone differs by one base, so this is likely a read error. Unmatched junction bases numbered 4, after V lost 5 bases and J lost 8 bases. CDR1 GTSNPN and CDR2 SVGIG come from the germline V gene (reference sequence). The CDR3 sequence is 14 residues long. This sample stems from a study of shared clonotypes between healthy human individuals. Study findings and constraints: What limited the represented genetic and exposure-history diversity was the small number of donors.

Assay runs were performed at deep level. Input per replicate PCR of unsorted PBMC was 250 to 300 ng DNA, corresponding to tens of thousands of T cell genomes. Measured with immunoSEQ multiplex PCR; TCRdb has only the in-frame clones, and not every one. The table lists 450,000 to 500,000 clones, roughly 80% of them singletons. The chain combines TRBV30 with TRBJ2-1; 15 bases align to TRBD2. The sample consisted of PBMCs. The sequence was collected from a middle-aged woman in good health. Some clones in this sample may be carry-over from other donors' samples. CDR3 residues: CAWGLAGGFDEQFF. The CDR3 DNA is TGTGCCTGGGGACTAGCGGGAGGGTTTGATGAGCAGTTCTTC.